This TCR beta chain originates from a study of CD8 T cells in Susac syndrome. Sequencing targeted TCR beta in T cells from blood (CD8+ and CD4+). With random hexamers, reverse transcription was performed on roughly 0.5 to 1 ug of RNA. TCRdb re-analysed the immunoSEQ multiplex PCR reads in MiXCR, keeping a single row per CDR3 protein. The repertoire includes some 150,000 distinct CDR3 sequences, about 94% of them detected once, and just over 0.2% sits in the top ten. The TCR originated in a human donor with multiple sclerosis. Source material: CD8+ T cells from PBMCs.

The CDR3 protein is CASSPGRGNTEAFF. The CDR3 DNA reads TGTGCCAGCAGCCCTGGAAGAGGGAACACTGAAGCTTTCTTT. The gene calls are TRBV13 and TRBJ1-1; D is ambiguous. CDR3 length equals 14 residues. Trimming shortened V by 5 bases and J by 1 base, and 11 bases separated the two germline ends. The germline CDR1 and CDR2 sequences are PRHDT and FYEKMQ (reference sequence).